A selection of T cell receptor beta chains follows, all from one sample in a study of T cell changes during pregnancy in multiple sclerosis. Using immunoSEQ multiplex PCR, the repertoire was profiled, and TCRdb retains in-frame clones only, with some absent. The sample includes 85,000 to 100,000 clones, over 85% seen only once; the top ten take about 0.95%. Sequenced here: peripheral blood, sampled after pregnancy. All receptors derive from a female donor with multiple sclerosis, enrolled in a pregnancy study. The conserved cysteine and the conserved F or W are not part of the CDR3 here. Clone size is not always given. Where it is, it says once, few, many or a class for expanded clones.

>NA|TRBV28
ASSRGTGPAHGNQPQH
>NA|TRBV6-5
ASSYRRDRPQH
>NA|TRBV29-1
SGEEGLQGAQY
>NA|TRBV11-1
ASSLGQGSTDTQY
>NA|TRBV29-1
SVEDGRGQDSYEQY
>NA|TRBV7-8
ASSRRLAGVAGELF
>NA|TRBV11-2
ASSSISRQRYGYT
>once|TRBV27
ASRSDTGTGENRYYGYT
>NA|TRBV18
ASSPGRALNTGELF
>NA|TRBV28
ASSPIRITRVTDTQY
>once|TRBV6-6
ASSPVVAGPSYEQY
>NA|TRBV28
ASSLRTSGTDTQY
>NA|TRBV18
ASSPGTAYGYT
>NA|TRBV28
ASRTGLNTEAF
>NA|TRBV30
AWSDPTGGETEAF
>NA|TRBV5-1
ASRGRGVGTDTQY
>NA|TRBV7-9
ASSSRQGNEQF
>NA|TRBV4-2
ASSQVSPSGYTDTQY
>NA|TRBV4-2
ASSPGHGYT
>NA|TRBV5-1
ASSLWTDNEKLF
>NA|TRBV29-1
SVESTNYGYT
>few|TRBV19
ASTWGQGETEAF
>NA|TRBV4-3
ASSQEARTSWAGELF
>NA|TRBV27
ASSLLAGGLYEQY